The TCR beta chain described here comes from a study of T cell repertoires in cytomegalovirus infection. The V segment lost 3 bases and the J segment 2 bases; nucleotides outside the gene matches: 4. The CDR3 length is 16 residues. The germline V gene has CDR1 LNHDA and CDR2 SQIVND (reference sequence). This clonotype was picked up a small number of times. TCRdb analysed the reads with MiXCR anew, one entry per CDR3 protein. The sample lists some 680,000 distinct CDR3 sequences; roughly a third were seen once. V usage is TRBV19 and J usage is TRBJ2-4, with 10 nucleotides matching TRBD1. The sequence was obtained from a human donor in good health (CMV status not recorded). Some clones in this sample may be carry-over from other donors' samples. Sequencing was carried out using PBMCs. The CDR3 DNA reads as TGTGCCAGTAGTATCTACGACAGGGGGCCCAAAAACATTCAGTACTTC. Its translation is CASSIYDRGPKNIQYF.